The 23 T cell receptor beta chains presented below share a single source sample, sequenced in a study of CD8+ T cells in alopecia areata. Once RNA had been extracted, it was reverse transcribed into cDNA to act as the sequencing template. Data came from immunoSEQ multiplex PCR; TCRdb stores just in-frame clones and leaves some out. There are 98,000 or so clones in the sample; 50% to 70% occur only once, and 20% to 30% lies in the top ten. Material: NKG2D-low CD8+ T cells sorted from blood. The receptors here all came from a human donor with alopecia areata.

V is TRBV27 and J is TRBJ1-1, with a tentative D call TRBD1 (6 bases). This CDR3 region has 14 residues. Trimming pared 2 bases from V and 4 bases from J, leaving 11 bases between. Germline loops: CDR1 MNHEY, CDR2 SMNVEV (reference sequence). CDR3 DNA sequence: TGTGCCAGCAGTTTAGGGTGGGGGGCCACTGAAGCTTTCTTT. Translated: CASSLGWGATEAFF.

The count of this clone is one. V gene TRBV6-5 combines with J gene TRBJ2-1; 9 bases map to TRBD2. This CDR3 has 12 amino acids. Germline values: CDR1 MNHEY, CDR2 SVGAGI. V trimming: 8 bases; J trimming: 5 bases; junction bases outside the gene matches: 1. The chain's CDR3 is CASAGGHNEQFF. The CDR3 region has the DNA TGTGCCAGCGCGGGAGGGCACAATGAGCAGTTCTTC.

V usage is TRBV15 and J usage is TRBJ2-1, with TRBD2 matching over 9 bases. Trimming cost V 6 bases and J 7 bases; bases outside gene matches: 4. Germline values: CDR1 LNHNV, CDR2 YYDKDF (reference sequence). This CDR3 comprises 13 residues. In DNA form, the CDR3 reads TGTGCCACCAGGGGGACTAGCATGAATGAGCAGTTCTTC. It codes for CATRGTSMNEQFF.

CDR3 sequence: CSAGTREHEQYF. CDR3 nucleotides: TGCAGCGCCGGGACCCGGGAACACGAGCAGTACTTC. The chain employs TRBV29-1 and TRBJ2-7, with D perhaps being TRBD1 or TRBD2 (5 bases each). The germline CDR1 and CDR2 sequences are SQVTM and ANQGSEA. There are 12 residues in the CDR3. The ends were cut back, 7 bases at V and 5 bases at J, with 15 bases in the middle.

The rearrangement links TRBV19 to TRBJ2-2; 8 bases match TRBD1. From germline, CDR1 is LNHDA and CDR2 SQIVND (reference sequence). The V gene end was trimmed by 2 bases and the J gene end by 4 bases; junction bases not matched to a gene: 6. This CDR3 is 16 amino acids long. CDR3 amino acids: CASSIPYRGVTGELFF. CDR3 DNA sequence: TGTGCCAGTAGTATACCCTACAGGGGGGTCACCGGGGAGCTGTTTTTT.

The table lists this clone with a few counts. The chain employs TRBV27 and TRBJ2-7; D remains ambiguous. In germline, CDR1 is MNHEY, CDR2 SMNVEV (reference sequence). The length of the CDR3 is 13 residues. With 5 bases removed from V and 4 bases from J, the gap between germline ends came to 12 bases. The CDR3 loop reads CASSPATGYEQYF. CDR3 coding DNA: TGTGCCAGCAGTCCAGCGACCGGTTACGAGCAGTACTTC.

The V call is TRBV15, the J call TRBJ2-3; no clear D. The germline V gene has CDR1 LNHNV and CDR2 YYDKDF (reference sequence). The CDR3 has 13 amino acids. Trimming shortened V by 1 base and J by 4 bases, and 6 bases separated the two germline ends. DNA for the CDR3: TGTGCCACCAGCAGAGTACTACCAGATACGCAGTATTTT. Translated: CATSRVLPDTQYF.

This clone was seen a handful of times. The chain is built from TRBV28 and TRBJ2-7; perhaps TRBD2 as D (6 bases). The CDR3 length is 12 residues. V shed 5 bases and J shed 5 bases, with 10 bases lying between them. The germline CDR1 and CDR2 sequences are MDHEN and SYDVKM. CDR3 bases: TGTGCCAGCAGTCCCGGGAGTAACGAGCAGTACTTC. Translated: CASSPGSNEQYF.

The chain employs TRBV4-1 and TRBJ2-1, with D unresolved. The germline V gene has CDR1 MGHRA and CDR2 YSYEKL. The CDR3 consists of 14 residues. Trimming stripped 0 bases from V and 8 bases from J, with 11 bases between. The CDR3 DNA follows: TGCGCCAGCAGCCAAGAAGAGGATGGGGATGAGCAGTTCTTC. The encoded protein is CASSQEEDGDEQFF.

This clone was observed a handful of times. The rearrangement uses TRBV11-2 and TRBJ1-1; TRBD1 is a possible D gene (5 bases). The CDR3 extends over 12 amino acids. V shed 5 bases and J shed 11 bases, with 15 bases lying between them. Germline V CDR1 and CDR2: SGHAT, FQNNGV. The CDR3 sequence: CASSQDIGGAFF. The CDR3 DNA reads as TGTGCCAGCAGCCAAGATATCGGGGGGGCTTTCTTT.

The chain recombines TRBV2 with TRBJ2-3; D is ambiguous. Per the germline V gene, CDR1 is SNHLY and CDR2 is FYNNEI. The CDR3 covers 13 residues. Trimming pared 5 bases from V and 3 bases from J, leaving 9 bases between. CDR3: CASSFPSTDTQYF. CDR3 nucleotides: TGTGCCAGCAGTTTTCCTAGTACAGATACGCAGTATTTT.

This chain uses TRBV2 with TRBJ1-1; possible D gene TRBD1, 5 bases. V lost 6 bases and J lost 4, with 18 bases in between. This CDR3 is built from 15 residues. Germline V gives CDR1 SNHLY, CDR2 FYNNEI. The chain's CDR3 is CASRINRGTGTEAFF. The CDR3, as DNA: TGTGCCAGCAGAATAAACAGAGGGACGGGCACTGAAGCTTTCTTT. The variable domain in full, with the rest retrieved from reference TRBV2 and TRBJ1-1, is EPEVTQTPSHQVTQMGQEVILRCVPISNHLYFYWYRQILGQKVEFLVSFYNNEISEKSEIFDDQFSVERPDGSNFTLKIRSTKLEDSAMYFCASRINRGTGTEAFFGQGTRLTVV.

The chain links TRBV9 to TRBJ2-7; D is unresolved. This CDR3 contains 15 residues. CDR1 is SGDLS and CDR2 is YYNGEE in the germline V gene. V dropped 4 bases and J dropped 1 base, with 15 bases sitting between them. CDR3 region: CASSPGGAASYEQYF. Written as DNA, the CDR3 is TGTGCCAGCAGCCCGGGTGGTGCGGCATCCTACGAGCAGTACTTC. The full variable domain, its missing parts supplied by reference TRBV9 and TRBJ2-7, is DSGVTQTPKHLITATGQRVTLRCSPRSGDLSVYWYQQSLDQGLQFLIQYYNGEERAKGNILERFSAQQFPDLHSELNLSSLELGDSALYFCASSPGGAASYEQYFGPGTRLTVT.

The chain recombines TRBV13 with TRBJ1-1, with D perhaps matching TRBD1 (6 bases). CDR1 is PRHDT, CDR2 FYEKMQ, per germline (reference sequence). Trimming stripped 5 bases from V and 0 bases from J, with 13 bases between. The CDR3 runs 15 residues. The CDR3 reads CASSGGGPVNTEAFF. The CDR3 DNA follows: TGTGCCAGCAGCGGCGGGGGGCCAGTGAACACTGAAGCTTTCTTT.

This clone was seen just once. The chain uses TRBV5-1 and TRBJ1-2; maybe TRBD1 (5 bases). CDR1 is SGHRS and CDR2 is YFSETQ in the germline V gene. Trimming stripped 0 bases from V and 6 bases from J, with 9 bases between. CDR3 size: 13 residues. CDR3 coding DNA: TGCGCCAGCAGCTTGGTCAGGGAAGATGGCTACACCTTC. It yields the protein CASSLVREDGYTF.

This clone came up once. This chain links TRBV2 with TRBJ2-1; 8 bases fit TRBD1. The CDR3 covers 11 residues. Germline CDR1 reads SNHLY; CDR2 reads FYNNEI. V gave up 11 bases and J gave up 10 bases; unmatched junction bases: 7. CDR3 region: CALGDRSEQFF. The CDR3 DNA follows: TGTGCCCTGGGGGACAGGAGCGAGCAGTTCTTC. Full variable domain (remainder filled in from reference TRBV2 and TRBJ2-1): EPEVTQTPSHQVTQMGQEVILRCVPISNHLYFYWYRQILGQKVEFLVSFYNNEISEKSEIFDDQFSVERPDGSNFTLKIRSTKLEDSAMYFCALGDRSEQFFGPGTRLTVL.

The chain uses TRBV20-1 and TRBJ2-3; D remains ambiguous. The CDR3 is 11 residues long. Germline V gene sequence: CDR1 DFQATT, CDR2 SNEGSKA (reference sequence). Trimming removed 6 bases from V and 8 bases from J, with 12 bases in between. The CDR3 bases are TGCAGTGCGATCGAGTTCGGTACGCAGTATTTT. Translated, it gives CSAIEFGTQYF.

Only a few counts were recorded for this clone. The chain carries TRBV5-6 and TRBJ1-2, with D hard to call. The V end was cut by 0 bases, the J end by 2 bases, with 5 bases between. The CDR3 extends over 13 amino acids. From germline, CDR1 is SGHDT and CDR2 YYEEEE. The CDR3 reads CASSLGRNYGYTF. The CDR3 DNA follows: TGTGCCAGCAGCTTGGGACGGAACTATGGCTACACCTTC.

This clone showed up just a few times. The rearrangement joins TRBV4-1 to TRBJ2-7; D not resolved. Looked up from germline, CDR1 is MGHRA and CDR2 is YSYEKL. CDR3 length: 11 residues. Trimming cost V 0 bases and J 7 bases, with 4 bases left between them. CDR3 region: CASSQDEEQYF. CDR3 sequence (DNA): TGCGCCAGCAGCCAAGATGAAGAGCAGTACTTC.

This clone was seen once. The chain couples TRBV28 to TRBJ1-1; 8 bases fit TRBD1. This CDR3 contains 12 residues. V shed 3 bases and J 7 bases; nucleotides not matched to a gene: 1. Germline V gene lookup returns CDR1 MDHEN and CDR2 SYDVKM. CDR3 DNA: TGTGCCAGCAGTTTCGACAGGGGTGAAGCTTTCTTT. Amino acid sequence: CASSFDRGEAFF.

The sample holds a few counts of this clone. This chain connects TRBV13 to TRBJ2-3; 12 bases fit TRBD2. Germline V gene lookup returns CDR1 PRHDT and CDR2 FYEKMQ (reference sequence). CDR3 size: 18 residues. V shed 5 bases, J shed 1 base, and the junction held 10 bases outside the gene matches. The CDR3 here is CASSQLAGGSFGTDTQYF. CDR3 coding DNA: TGTGCCAGCAGCCAGCTAGCGGGAGGGTCTTTCGGCACAGATACGCAGTATTTT.

The chain recombines TRBV11-3 with TRBJ2-1; 7 bases agree with TRBD2. CDR1 and CDR2 from the germline V gene are SGHNT and YENEEA. Trimming removed 5 bases from V and 5 bases from J; junction bases left unmatched: 6. The CDR3 loop spans 14 amino acids. The CDR3 region is CASSRPGLNNEQFF. CDR3 DNA sequence: TGTGCCAGCAGCCGACCGGGACTAAACAATGAGCAGTTCTTC.

CDR3 DNA: TGTGCCAGTAAAGGGAGAGCGGGGAGCTCCTACAATGAGCAGTTCTTC. Amino acid sequence: CASKGRAGSSYNEQFF. The chain employs TRBV19 and TRBJ2-1, with 7 nucleotides matching TRBD2. Germline V CDR1 and CDR2: LNHDA, SQIVND (reference sequence). This CDR3 comprises 16 residues. The trim removed 7 bases at V and 0 bases at J, leaving 9 bases unmatched.